The 3 T cell receptor beta chains below come from one sample, sequenced in a study of shared clonotypes between healthy human individuals. Sequencing was performed with immunoSEQ multiplex PCR; in TCRdb, only in-frame clones are kept and a portion is missing. This table has some 490,000 clones, roughly 80% appearing once. Input material: PBMCs. The source is a woman in her 40s in good health. Some clones in this sample may be carry-over from other donors' samples.

This chain joins TRBV6-1 and TRBJ1-5; perhaps TRBD1 as D (6 bases). Germline V gene sequence: CDR1 MNHNS, CDR2 SASEGT. The CDR3 has 13 residues. Trimming removed 6 bases from V and 5 bases from J, with 11 bases in between. The CDR3 reads CASRNYRDQPQHF. The CDR3 nucleotides are TGTGCCAGCAGGAATTACAGGGATCAGCCCCAGCATTTT.

The CDR3 nucleotides read TGTGCCAGCAGCGCTTCAGGGGGGCTTTACAATGAGCAGTTCTTC. This translates into CASSASGGLYNEQFF. The J gene is TRBJ2-1, the V gene TRBV5-4; D possibly corresponds to TRBD1 (7 bases). V was pared by 4 bases and J by 4 bases, with 15 bases between. Germline loops: CDR1 SGHNT, CDR2 YYREEE (reference sequence). This CDR3 has 15 amino acids.

The chain combines TRBV7-2 with TRBJ2-6, with D uncertain. CDR3 length equals 14 residues. V lost 3 bases to trimming and J lost 1 base, with 4 bases between them. Germline V gene data show CDR1 as SGHTA and CDR2 as FQGNSA. CDR3 DNA: TGTGCCAGCAGCTTCGCGTCTGGGGCCAACGTCCTGACTTTC. This translates into CASSFASGANVLTF.